This TCR beta chain was retrieved from a study of OX40 agonist ivuxolimab in advanced cancers. Study-level background: Participants averaged approximately 65 years of age (range about 23 to 80) and were roughly 80% male. Of the patients, three showed partial responses, one with hepatocellular carcinoma and two with cutaneous melanoma.

Blood draws occurred at baseline, cycle 4 day 1, and cycle 7 day 1. The table came from immunoSEQ multiplex PCR; TCRdb's copy has only in-frame clones and leaves some out. The sample has about 19,000 clones; just under 75% are singletons. Deletions cut 2 bases from V and 13 bases from J, with 17 bases between. CDR3 length equals 13 residues. Germline V CDR1 and CDR2: MNHNY, SVGAGI (reference sequence). Sequenced here: CD4+ or CD8+ T cells sorted from blood, sampled in a trial of the OX40 agonist ivuxolimab. The gene calls are TRBV6-6 and TRBJ1-2, with D tentatively TRBD1 (6 bases). The TCR sequence derives from an adult with an advanced solid tumor such as melanoma, head and neck, liver or kidney cancer. The chain's CDR3 is CASSYGGQGFLTF. The DNA of the CDR3 is TGTGCCAGCAGTTACGGGGGGCAGGGGTTCCTCACCTTC.